The 20 T cell receptor beta chains reported below all come from one sample, sequenced in a study of PD-1 blockade in mismatch repair-deficient tumors. Data came from immunoSEQ multiplex PCR; TCRdb stores just in-frame clones and leaves some out. The sample contains over 100,000 clones, approximately 80% of which appear only once. This specimen consisted of peripheral blood, obtained 60 weeks after starting pembrolizumab. The receptors were sampled from an adult with mismatch repair-deficient cancer.

The chain combines TRBV9 with TRBJ2-5, with a possible D match to TRBD2 (6 bases). V lost 3 bases to trimming and J lost 5 bases, with 11 bases between them. The CDR3 totals 13 residues. CDR1 and CDR2 from the germline V gene are SGDLS and YYNGEE. CDR3 region: CASSEGRTETQYF. In nucleotides, the CDR3 is TGTGCCAGCAGCGAGGGGAGGACGGAGACCCAGTACTTC.

This clone was observed a few times. The rearrangement joins TRBV2 to TRBJ1-1; D possibly corresponds to TRBD1 (6 bases). The CDR3 totals 15 residues. Germline lookup yields CDR1 SNHLY and CDR2 FYNNEI. With 6 bases removed from V and 3 bases from J, the gap between germline ends came to 17 bases. CDR3 coding DNA: TGTGCCAGCAGGGACGGACAGTCCTGGCACACTGAAGCTTTCTTT. Its protein product is CASRDGQSWHTEAFF.

The V call is TRBV27, the J call TRBJ2-1; TRBD2 matches 13 bases. With 2 bases clipped from V and 8 bases from J, the junction kept 3 bases outside the gene matches. The length of the CDR3 is 15 residues. Germline V CDR1 and CDR2: MNHEY, SMNVEV (reference sequence). DNA of the CDR3: TGTGCCAGCAGTTTAGGGACTAGCGGGGTGTATGAGCAGTTCTTC. It is translated as CASSLGTSGVYEQFF.

The chain combines TRBV15 with TRBJ2-1, with TRBD2 matching 12 bases. J gave up 0 bases and V 3 bases, and 0 bases lay outside the gene matches. From germline, CDR1 is LNHNV and CDR2 YYDKDF (reference sequence). This CDR3 is 16 amino acids long. The CDR3 reads CATSRTSGSSYNEQFF. CDR3 DNA sequence: TGTGCCACCAGCAGGACTAGCGGGAGCTCCTACAATGAGCAGTTCTTC.

The rearrangement joins TRBV6-1 to TRBJ2-2; 7 nucleotides agree with TRBD1. CDR1 is MNHNS and CDR2 is SASEGT in the germline V gene. V lost 8 bases to trimming and J lost 2 bases; unmatched junction nucleotides: 5. The CDR3 is made up of 14 amino acids. CDR3 residues: CASRGQINTGELFF. The CDR3 DNA sequence: TGTGCCAGCCGGGGACAGATCAACACCGGGGAGCTGTTTTTT.

The chain uses TRBV6-1 and TRBJ1-1; D is possibly TRBD1 (6 bases). The V gene's germline CDR1 is MNHNS and CDR2 SASEGT. V was shortened by 7 bases and J by 4 bases, with 10 bases between the two germline ends. This CDR3 region has 12 residues. CDR3 protein: CASTAGVTEAFF. The CDR3 DNA sequence: TGTGCCAGCACCGCAGGGGTCACTGAAGCTTTCTTT.

Turning to this clone: Other DNA sequences in the same sample also yield this CDR3. This chain connects TRBV11-3 to TRBJ2-5, with no clear D. Trimming shortened V by 3 bases and J by 1 base, and 3 bases separated the two germline ends. This CDR3 is built from 12 residues. Germline V gives CDR1 SGHNT, CDR2 YENEEA. CDR3 sequence reads: CASSFVQETQYF. The DNA of the CDR3 is TGTGCCAGCAGCTTTGTCCAAGAGACCCAGTACTTC.

This clone was counted a few times. The rearrangement links TRBV19 to TRBJ1-2; TRBD1 agrees at 9 bases. The CDR3 is 14 amino acids. The trim removed 5 bases at V and 2 bases at J, leaving 3 bases unmatched. The germline gives CDR1 LNHDA, CDR2 SQIVND (reference sequence). CDR3 nucleotide sequence: TGTGCCAGTAGTCTGGGACAGGGAAACTATGGCTACACCTTC. Translating gives CASSLGQGNYGYTF.

The chain carries TRBV5-8 and TRBJ2-3; D call uncertain. Germline V gene data show CDR1 as SGHTS and CDR2 as YDEGEE. V was trimmed by 4 bases and J by 7 bases, leaving 16 bases between them. CDR3 size: 14 residues. The CDR3 loop reads CASSGILHPNTQYF. The CDR3 DNA follows: TGTGCCAGCAGCGGAATTCTACATCCAAATACGCAGTATTTT. The full variable domain, in which reference TRBV5-8 and TRBJ2-3 provide the parts outside the CDR3, is EAGVTQSPTHLIKTRGQQATLRCSPISGHTSVYWYQQALGLGLQFLLWYDEGEERNRGNFPPRFSGRQFPNYSSELNVNALELEDSALYLCASSGILHPNTQYFGPGTRLTVL.

V and J are TRBV5-8 and TRBJ2-7, with D possibly matching TRBD2 (5 bases). Trimming took 4 bases from V and 1 from J, leaving 15 bases between them. Germline V gene data show CDR1 as SGHTS and CDR2 as YDEGEE. There are 15 residues in the CDR3. In DNA form, the CDR3 reads TGTGCCAGCAGCCCGGAGACGAGGGTATCCTACGAGCAGTACTTC. Translating it yields CASSPETRVSYEQYF.

V and J are TRBV11-2 and TRBJ1-1, with TRBD1 as a possible D gene (5 bases). Germline CDR1 and CDR2: SGHAT and FQNNGV. V lost 8 bases and J 4 bases, leaving 23 bases between the germline ends. This CDR3 has 16 residues. The CDR3 spells CASWGGAGRRGTEAFF. In DNA form, the CDR3 reads TGTGCCAGCTGGGGTGGGGCAGGGCGGCGTGGCACTGAAGCTTTCTTT.

Comments on this clone: One end of the junction varies from germline; a read error may be responsible. The chain combines TRBV14 with TRBJ2-2; weak D call: TRBD2 (5 bases). The CDR3 is made up of 15 amino acids. Germline V gene sequence: CDR1 SGHDN, CDR2 FVKESK. The CDR3 loop reads CASSQDSLEVRGAVF. The CDR3 DNA reads TGTGCCAGCAGCCAAGATAGCCTAGAGGTCCGGGGAGCTGTTTTT.

The V and J genes are TRBV6-1 and TRBJ2-4; possibly TRBD2 for D (7 bases). V shed 11 bases and J shed 7 bases, with 15 bases lying between them. There are 12 residues in the CDR3. The germline gives CDR1 MNHNS, CDR2 SASEGT. CDR3 DNA sequence: TGTGCCTCGGCGGGGGCCTGGAACATTCAGTACTTC. Translating it yields CASAGAWNIQYF.

CDR3 nucleotides: TGTGCCAGCTCAGGATCCGGGACGTCGCCCGAAGCTTTCTTT. Translated: CASSGSGTSPEAFF. V and J are TRBV18 and TRBJ1-1; a possible D gene is TRBD1 (5 bases). V was shortened by 5 bases and J by 8 bases, with 18 bases between the two germline ends. CDR3 length: 14 residues. Germline CDR1 is KGHSH and CDR2 is LQKENI.

This clone was detected only a few times. The V call is TRBV10-3, the J call TRBJ1-1, with D possibly being TRBD1 (5 bases). This CDR3 is built from 12 residues. Trimming took 8 bases from V and 1 from J, leaving 8 bases between them. Germline values: CDR1 ENHRY, CDR2 SYGVKD. The CDR3 loop is CAIGHSNTEAFF. CDR3 sequence (DNA): TGTGCCATCGGACATTCGAACACTGAAGCTTTCTTT.

A few counts support this clone. The chain is built from TRBV15 and TRBJ2-1; D remains unclear. This CDR3 has 15 amino acids. V dropped 2 bases and J dropped 0 bases, with 8 bases sitting between them. Germline loops: CDR1 LNHNV, CDR2 YYDKDF (reference sequence). The CDR3 region has the DNA TGTGCCACCAGCAGATCCGCTAGCTCCTACAATGAGCAGTTCTTC. This gives the protein CATSRSASSYNEQFF.

The chain links TRBV12-5 to TRBJ1-1; D is possibly TRBD1 (5 bases). V was pared by 3 bases and J by 5 bases, with 16 bases between. CDR3 size: 15 residues. Looked up from germline, CDR1 is LGHNT and CDR2 is FRNRAP. The CDR3, as DNA: TGTGCTAGTGGTTTCGTCGCAGGACATAAGACTGAAGCTTTCTTT. Translation gives CASGFVAGHKTEAFF.

The chain combines TRBV7-9 with TRBJ1-1; 9 bases agree with TRBD1. Germline V gene sequence: CDR1 SEHNR, CDR2 FQNEAQ (reference sequence). Unmatched junction bases numbered 4, after V lost 5 bases and J lost 9 bases. This CDR3 contains 12 residues. This CDR3 is CASSAQGAKAFF. CDR3 DNA: TGTGCCAGCAGCGCACAGGGGGCTAAAGCTTTCTTT.

V usage is TRBV27 and J usage is TRBJ2-1; 7 bases map to TRBD2. The V segment lost 2 bases and the J segment 4 bases; nucleotides outside the gene matches: 5. Germline V lookup: CDR1 MNHEY, CDR2 SMNVEV (reference sequence). This CDR3 spans 15 amino acids. The chain's CDR3 is CASSLTREGYNEQFF. The DNA of the CDR3 is TGTGCCAGCAGTTTAACGAGGGAGGGATACAATGAGCAGTTCTTC.

This clone has just one count. The V call is TRBV19, the J call TRBJ1-2; D remains ambiguous. Trimming pared 3 bases from V and 6 bases from J, leaving 14 bases between. CDR1 LNHDA and CDR2 SQIVND come from the germline V gene (reference sequence). The CDR3 is 14 residues long. The CDR3, as DNA: TGTGCCAGTAGTATCCCCACGGCAAGAAATGGCTACACCTTC. Protein: CASSIPTARNGYTF.